This T cell receptor beta chain derives from a study of PD-1 blockade in classical Hodgkin lymphoma. Study-wide points: Patients starting nivolumab less than 1 year after ASCT had lower diversity and were excluded from later analyses. By C4D1, diversity of CD4+ TCRs had risen significantly, whereas that of CD8+ TCRs had not. Complete responders' diversity at baseline resembled that of newly diagnosed patients. According to reports, newly diagnosed patients had lower baseline TCR diversity than healthy donors, and relapsed/refractory patients had lower baseline TCR diversity still.

Time point denoted: cycle 4 day 1 (C4D1), after 6 weeks of nivolumab. Relapses following autologous stem cell transplantation were seen in all patients, with brentuximab vedotin exposure varying. Only in-frame clones appear in the TCRdb table, and some are missing; sequencing was by immunoSEQ multiplex PCR. This sample carries about 90,000 clones, over 75% of them seen once, and the ten largest clones take around 2.9%. The CDR3 spans 13 residues. Germline V gene sequence: CDR1 LGHNA, CDR2 YSLEER. Concerning this clone itself: As yet, its antigen is unknown. A junction end diverges from the germline sequence, so it may reflect a read error.

V usage is TRBV4-3 and J usage is TRBJ2-1, with D unresolved. This clonotype originated in a human donor with classical Hodgkin lymphoma. The source was peripheral blood mononuclear cells (PBMCs), collected before the fourth cycle of nivolumab. CDR3 DNA: TGCGCCGGCAGCCAAGATTTCTCAGGATTGCTGTTCTTC. Translating gives CAGSQDFSGLLFF.